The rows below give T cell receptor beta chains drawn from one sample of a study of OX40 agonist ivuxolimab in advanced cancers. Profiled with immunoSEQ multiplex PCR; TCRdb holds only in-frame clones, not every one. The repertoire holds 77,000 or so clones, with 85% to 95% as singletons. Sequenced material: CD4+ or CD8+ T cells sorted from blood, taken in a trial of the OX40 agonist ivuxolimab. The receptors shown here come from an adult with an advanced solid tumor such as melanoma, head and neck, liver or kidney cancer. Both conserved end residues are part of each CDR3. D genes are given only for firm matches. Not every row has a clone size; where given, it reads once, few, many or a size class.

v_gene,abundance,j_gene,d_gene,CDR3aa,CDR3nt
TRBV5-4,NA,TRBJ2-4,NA,CASSMAAVKNIQYF,TGTGCCAGCAGCATGGCGGCAGTCAAAAACATTCAGTACTTC
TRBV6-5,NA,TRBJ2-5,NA,CASSRAGASRETQYF,TGTGCCAGCAGTCGGGCAGGGGCTTCCAGGGAGACCCAGTACTTC
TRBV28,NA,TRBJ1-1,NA,CASSWSGTNTEAFF,TGTGCCAGCAGTTGGTCGGGGACGAACACTGAAGCTTTCTTT
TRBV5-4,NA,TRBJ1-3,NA,CASSFGDTIYF,TGTGCCAGCAGCTTTGGAGACACCATATATTTT
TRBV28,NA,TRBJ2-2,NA,CASRSTNTGELFF,TGTGCCAGCAGATCGACGAACACCGGGGAGCTGTTTTTT
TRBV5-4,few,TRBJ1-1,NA,CASNPERNTEAFF,TGTGCCAGCAACCCTGAAAGGAACACTGAAGCTTTCTTT
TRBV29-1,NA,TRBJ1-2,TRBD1,CSVAHSGQGFPYGYTF,TGCAGCGTTGCCCATTCGGGACAGGGATTTCCCTATGGCTACACCTTC
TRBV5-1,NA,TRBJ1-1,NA,CASSFQGLGVTEAFF,TGCGCCAGCAGCTTTCAGGGCCTTGGGGTCACTGAAGCTTTCTTT
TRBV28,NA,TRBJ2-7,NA,CASSPGGATSNEQYF,TGTGCCAGCAGCCCAGGGGGGGCGACTAGCAACGAGCAGTACTTC
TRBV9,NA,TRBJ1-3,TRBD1,CASSVRTGGNTIYF,TGTGCCAGCAGCGTCCGGACAGGCGGAAACACCATATATTTT
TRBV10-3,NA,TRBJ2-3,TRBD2,CATTSSGVSTDTQYF,TGTGCCACAACGAGTAGCGGGGTTAGCACAGATACGCAGTATTTT
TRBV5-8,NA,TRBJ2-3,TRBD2,CASSGGTRGNADTQYF,TGTGCCAGCAGCGGAGGGACTAGAGGCAATGCAGATACGCAGTATTTT
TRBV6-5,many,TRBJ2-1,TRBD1,CASSRRDRGGNEQFF,TGTGCCAGCAGCCGACGGGACAGGGGGGGGAATGAGCAGTTCTTC
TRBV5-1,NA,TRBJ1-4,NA,CASSLGGVSPEKLFF,TGCGCCAGCAGCTTGGGAGGGGTGTCCCCCGAAAAACTGTTTTTT
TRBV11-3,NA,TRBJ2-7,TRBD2,CASTTAGASYEQYF,TGTGCCAGCACCACAGCGGGAGCTTCATACGAGCAGTACTTC
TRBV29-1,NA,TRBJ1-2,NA,CSAQGINYGYTF,TGCAGCGCACAGGGAATTAACTATGGCTACACCTTC
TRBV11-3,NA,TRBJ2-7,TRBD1,CASSLGGRDSYEQYF,TGTGCCAGCAGCTTAGGCGGCCGGGACAGCTACGAGCAGTACTTC
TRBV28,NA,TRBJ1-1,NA,CASSLYRENTEAFF,TGTGCCAGCAGTTTATACAGGGAGAACACTGAAGCTTTCTTT
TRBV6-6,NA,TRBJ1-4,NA,CASRWDEKLFF,TGTGCCAGCAGGTGGGATGAAAAACTGTTTTTT
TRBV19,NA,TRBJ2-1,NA,CASRVRDEQFF,TGTGCCAGTAGGGTTCGGGATGAGCAGTTCTTC
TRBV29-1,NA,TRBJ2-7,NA,CSAGGLYEQYF,TGCAGCGCCGGGGGATTATACGAGCAGTACTTC
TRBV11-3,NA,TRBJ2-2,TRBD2,CASSLGTSGTGELFF,TGTGCCAGCAGCTTAGGGACTAGCGGCACCGGGGAGCTGTTTTTT
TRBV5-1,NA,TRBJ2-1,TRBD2,CASSLGGTSGSYNEQFF,TGCGCCAGCAGCTTGGGTGGGACTAGCGGTTCCTACAATGAGCAGTTCTTC
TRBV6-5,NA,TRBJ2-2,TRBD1,CASSPGTGVTGELFF,TGTGCCAGCAGCCCCGGGACAGGGGTAACCGGGGAGCTGTTTTTT
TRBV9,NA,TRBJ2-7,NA,CASSVAPGYEQYF,TGTGCCAGCAGCGTAGCGCCTGGCTACGAGCAGTACTTC
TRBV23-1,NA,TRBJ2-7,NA,CASSQSDLPGVYYEQYF,TGCGCCAGCAGTCAATCTGACCTCCCAGGGGTATATTACGAGCAGTACTTC
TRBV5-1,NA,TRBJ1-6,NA,CASRTESSYNSPLHF,TGCGCCAGCAGGACAGAAAGCTCCTATAATTCACCCCTCCACTTT
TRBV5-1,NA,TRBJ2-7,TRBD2,CASSLVVAGGYEQYF,TGCGCCAGCAGCTTGGTTGTAGCGGGGGGCTACGAGCAGTACTTC
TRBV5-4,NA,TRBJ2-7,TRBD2,CASSDLAGGSYEQYF,TGTGCCAGCAGCGACTTAGCGGGGGGCTCCTACGAGCAGTACTTC